A single sample gave rise to the 23 T cell receptor beta chains below, sequenced in a study of shared T cell receptors in the human thymus. Libraries were prepared by immunoSEQ multiplex PCR; TCRdb keeps only in-frame clonotypes and omits some of them. Here the sample spans about 660,000 clones, roughly 90% being singletons. The sample also formed part of further work on human thymus T cells.

Sequenced: thymocytes. The receptors were gathered from a boy in the first two years of life with a congenital heart defect.

The chain employs TRBV18 and TRBJ1-5; 7 bases line up with TRBD1. With V trimmed by 6 bases and J by 5 bases, 10 bases remained unmatched. This CDR3 is 15 amino acids long. The germline V gene encodes CDR1 KGHSH and CDR2 LQKENI. CDR3 nucleotides: TGTGCCAGCTCGAGCCGGGACAGCGGAGATCAGCCCCAGCATTTT. Its translation is CASSSRDSGDQPQHF.

The chain couples TRBV30 to TRBJ2-7; tentatively, D is TRBD2 (6 bases). Germline V gene lookup returns CDR1 GTSNPN and CDR2 SVGIG (reference sequence). The V gene lost 5 bases and the J gene lost 4 bases, with 18 bases spanning the gap. The CDR3 extends over 14 amino acids. The CDR3 sequence: CAWARPGAMYEQYF. The CDR3 DNA is TGTGCCTGGGCCCGGCCGGGAGCGATGTACGAGCAGTACTTC. Using reference TRBV30 and TRBJ2-7 for the parts outside the CDR3, the full variable domain is SQTIHQWPATLVQPVGSPLSLECTVEGTSNPNLYWYRQAAGRGLQLLFYSVGIGQISSEVPQNLSASRPQDRQFILSSKKLLLSDSGFYLCAWARPGAMYEQYFGPGTRLTVT.

The rearrangement joins TRBV18 to TRBJ2-1; D is possibly TRBD2 (6 bases). There are 17 residues in the CDR3. Trimming cost V 3 bases and J 5 bases, with 20 bases left between them. Germline V gene sequence: CDR1 KGHSH, CDR2 LQKENI. The CDR3 region has the DNA TGTGCCAGCTCACCGGGGGGTCTCCTAGCGACAGACAATGAGCAGTTCTTC. Amino acid sequence: CASSPGGLLATDNEQFF.

The chain combines TRBV12-5 with TRBJ2-1; TRBD2 matches 7 bases. Germline CDR1 reads LGHNT; CDR2 reads FRNRAP. The CDR3 extends over 16 amino acids. With 2 bases clipped from V and 4 bases from J, the junction kept 8 bases outside the gene matches. The CDR3 DNA reads TGTGCTAGTGGTTTGAAAGCGGGGCCCAATTACAATGAGCAGTTCTTC. It specifies CASGLKAGPNYNEQFF.

This clone was counted only a few times. The genes are TRBV14 and TRBJ2-7, with TRBD2 identical over 14 bases. This CDR3 is built from 17 residues. Germline trimming cut 3 bases from V and 5 bases from J; bases unmatched to any gene: 9. Germline assignment: CDR1 SGHDN and CDR2 FVKESK. CDR3 region: CASSHGTSGSTSHEQYF. The CDR3 DNA follows: TGTGCCAGCAGCCACGGGACTAGCGGGAGTACTTCTCACGAGCAGTACTTC.

The chain has TRBV6-1 and TRBJ2-3, with D possibly being TRBD2 (6 bases). The V end lost 4 bases, the J end lost 2 bases, and 7 bases lay between the germline ends. Germline V gene lookup returns CDR1 MNHNS and CDR2 SASEGT. The CDR3 has 13 residues. CDR3 nucleotide sequence: TGTGCCAGCAGTGGCGGGAACACAGATACGCAGTATTTT. Amino acid sequence: CASSGGNTDTQYF.

The rearrangement uses TRBV11-2 and TRBJ2-7, with 8 bases matching TRBD1. CDR3 size: 16 residues. Germline-derived CDR1 and CDR2 are SGHAT and FQNNGV. The trim removed 7 bases at V and 1 base at J, leaving 12 bases unmatched. The chain's CDR3 is CASTRQGPKWSYEQYF. The CDR3 region has the DNA TGTGCCAGCACCCGACAGGGGCCAAAATGGTCCTACGAGCAGTACTTC.

V gene TRBV5-1 combines with J gene TRBJ2-5; maybe TRBD2 (6 bases). The CDR3 totals 14 residues. CDR1 is SGHRS and CDR2 is YFSETQ in the germline V gene. The V and J ends lost 1 base and 1 base respectively, with 8 bases between them. The CDR3 spells CASSLKLAQETQYF. The CDR3 DNA reads as TGCGCCAGCAGCTTGAAACTAGCCCAAGAGACCCAGTACTTC.

The CDR3 DNA reads as TGCGCCAGCAGCCAAAGGCTAGTAGGCGGCACAGATACGCAGTATTTT. The encoded protein is CASSQRLVGGTDTQYF. The chain uses TRBV4-1 and TRBJ2-3; D is uncertain. In germline, CDR1 is MGHRA, CDR2 YSYEKL. The CDR3 runs to 16 residues. With 2 bases removed from V and 1 base from J, the gap between germline ends came to 13 bases.

For the CDR3, the DNA is TGCGCCAGCAGCGTAGGAGGTAGCGGGACCCCAGATACGCAGTATTTT. Its translation: CASSVGGSGTPDTQYF. This chain links TRBV5-1 with TRBJ2-3, with 8 bases fitting TRBD2. Germline V gene lookup returns CDR1 SGHRS and CDR2 YFSETQ. The CDR3 has 16 residues. After removal of 4 bases from V and 4 bases from J, the junction contained 11 bases not matched to a gene.

This chain links TRBV11-2 with TRBJ2-7; 10 bases line up with TRBD2. The CDR3 has 15 amino acids. Per the germline V gene, CDR1 is SGHAT and CDR2 is FQNNGV. After removal of 4 bases from V and 4 bases from J, the junction contained 7 bases not matched to a gene. The CDR3 bases are TGTGCCAGCAGCTACGGGACTAGCGCACCTTACGAGCAGTACTTC. Amino acid sequence: CASSYGTSAPYEQYF.

The CDR3 region has the DNA TGTGCCAGCCGGGGGGTAGGGGGCTCTGGAAACACCATATATTTT. It encodes CASRGVGGSGNTIYF. The chain employs TRBV7-9 and TRBJ1-3; TRBD1 is a possible D gene (6 bases). Germline loops: CDR1 SEHNR, CDR2 FQNEAQ (reference sequence). CDR3 length: 15 residues. The V end was cut by 8 bases, the J end by 0 bases, with 14 bases between.

The chain joins TRBV30 to TRBJ1-1; TRBD1 agrees at 7 bases. After removal of 0 bases from V and 2 bases from J, the junction contained 9 bases not matched to a gene. CDR3 length: 16 amino acids. Germline CDR1 and CDR2: GTSNPN and SVGIG (reference sequence). CDR3 sequence: CAWSVKGGQTNTEAFF. In nucleotides, the CDR3 is TGTGCCTGGAGTGTAAAAGGGGGACAGACAAACACTGAAGCTTTCTTT.

V gene TRBV30 combines with J gene TRBJ1-1; D may be TRBD1 (5 bases). Germline V gene data show CDR1 as GTSNPN and CDR2 as SVGIG (reference sequence). The CDR3 runs 16 residues. V lost 1 base to trimming and J lost 3 bases, with 18 bases between them. CDR3 nucleotides: TGTGCCTGGAGTGGCTATCCAGGGCCTACGGACACTGAAGCTTTCTTT. Protein: CAWSGYPGPTDTEAFF.

The chain recombines TRBV6-6 with TRBJ2-2; 7 nucleotides align to TRBD2. Germline lookup yields CDR1 MNHNY and CDR2 SVGAGI (reference sequence). J was trimmed by 5 bases and V by 5 bases; bases with no gene match: 11. CDR3 length: 16 amino acids. CDR3 sequence (DNA): TGTGCCAGCAGTAACCCCGCGGGGGAGGGGACCGGGGAGCTGTTTTTT. Residues: CASSNPAGEGTGELFF.

This chain connects TRBV7-9 to TRBJ2-1, with TRBD2 matching over 8 bases. From germline, CDR1 is SEHNR and CDR2 FQNEAQ (reference sequence). The CDR3 is made up of 12 amino acids. V trimming: 8 bases; J trimming: 9 bases; junction bases outside the gene matches: 6. CDR3 sequence: CASFGRGSEQFF. The CDR3 DNA sequence: TGTGCCAGCTTCGGGAGGGGGAGTGAGCAGTTCTTC. Full variable domain (outside the CDR3, taken from reference TRBV7-9 and TRBJ2-1): DTGVSQNPRHKITKRGQNVTFRCDPISEHNRLYWYRQTLGQGPEFLTYFQNEAQLEKSRLLSDRFSAERPKGSFSTLEIQRTEQGDSAMYLCASFGRGSEQFFGPGTRLTVL.

This chain connects TRBV11-3 to TRBJ2-1; 7 nucleotides agree with TRBD2. Germline V gene data show CDR1 as SGHNT and CDR2 as YENEEA. CDR3 length equals 14 residues. J was trimmed by 4 bases and V by 5 bases; bases with no gene match: 5. CDR3 DNA sequence: TGTGCCAGCAGCCCCCAGCGGGGATACAATGAGCAGTTCTTC. Translated, it gives CASSPQRGYNEQFF. Full variable domain (remainder filled in from reference TRBV11-3 and TRBJ2-1): EAGVVQSPRYKIIEKKQPVAFWCNPISGHNTLYWYLQNLGQGPELLIRYENEEAVDDSQLPKDRFSAERLKGVDSTLKIQPAELGDSAVYLCASSPQRGYNEQFFGPGTRLTVL.

The V and J genes are TRBV28 and TRBJ2-1; 15 bases are shared with TRBD2. Germline V lookup: CDR1 MDHEN, CDR2 SYDVKM. The J segment lost 2 bases and the V segment lost 6 bases, leaving 8 bases of the junction unmatched. This CDR3 region has 18 residues. The CDR3: CASRQGLAGGPPYNEQFF. The CDR3 DNA is TGTGCCAGCAGGCAGGGACTAGCGGGAGGTCCTCCCTACAATGAGCAGTTCTTC.

This CDR3 is CASSSTTGGGETQYF. The CDR3 DNA is TGTGCCAGCAGCTCGACCACAGGGGGCGGAGAGACCCAGTACTTC. The chain recombines TRBV7-6 with TRBJ2-5, with 9 positions matching TRBD1. The CDR3 has 15 residues. Looked up from germline, CDR1 is SGHVS and CDR2 is FNYEAQ. With V trimmed by 4 bases and J by 4 bases, 7 bases remained unmatched.

The J gene is TRBJ2-1, the V gene TRBV7-9; no reliable D call. The germline V gene encodes CDR1 SEHNR and CDR2 FQNEAQ (reference sequence). V lost 5 bases and J lost 6, with 17 bases in between. This CDR3 contains 15 residues. CDR3 sequence reads: CASSPEANPGNEQFF. The CDR3, as DNA: TGTGCCAGCAGCCCCGAAGCCAACCCAGGCAATGAGCAGTTCTTC.

The V call is TRBV7-9, the J call TRBJ2-3; a weak D match, TRBD1 (5 bases). This CDR3 is 15 amino acids long. Deletions cut 6 bases from V and 3 bases from J, with 16 bases between. Germline V gene data show CDR1 as SEHNR and CDR2 as FQNEAQ (reference sequence). This CDR3 is CASSNHRSNTDTQYF. The CDR3 nucleotides are TGTGCCAGCAGTAATCACAGGTCAAATACAGATACGCAGTATTTT. The variable domain in full, completed from reference TRBV7-9 and TRBJ2-3, reads DTGVSQNPRHKITKRGQNVTFRCDPISEHNRLYWYRQTLGQGPEFLTYFQNEAQLEKSRLLSDRFSAERPKGSFSTLEIQRTEQGDSAMYLCASSNHRSNTDTQYFGPGTRLTVL.

This clone was seen only a few times. The chain couples TRBV29-1 to TRBJ2-7; the match to TRBD2 covers 9 bases. CDR3 length: 14 residues. CDR1 and CDR2 (germline): SQVTM, ANQGSEA. J lost 5 bases, V lost 0 bases, and 5 bases had no gene match. CDR3 sequence reads: CSVEEEVAGDEQYF. As DNA, the CDR3 is TGCAGCGTTGAAGAGGAAGTAGCGGGAGACGAGCAGTACTTC.

J is TRBJ2-2 and V is TRBV5-6; 16 bases align to TRBD2. Germline V gene data show CDR1 as SGHDT and CDR2 as YYEEEE. This CDR3 has 18 amino acids. V lost 4 bases and J lost 5; bases outside the gene matches: 8. The CDR3 spells CASSDGTSGRAGTGELFF. The CDR3 bases are TGTGCCAGCAGCGACGGGACTAGCGGGAGGGCCGGAACCGGGGAGCTGTTTTTT. Supplemented by reference TRBV5-6 and TRBJ2-2, the full variable domain reads DAGVTQSPTHLIKTRGQQVTLRCSPKSGHDTVSWYQQALGQGPQFIFQYYEEEERQRGNFPDRFSGHQFPNYSSELNVNALLLGDSALYLCASSDGTSGRAGTGELFFGEGSRLTVL.